This T cell receptor (beta chain) was retrieved from a study of blood T cell repertoires in COVID-19. Clones were read by immunoSEQ multiplex PCR, and TCRdb kept only the in-frame ones, dropping some. Of under 65,000 clones in the sample, roughly 90% are singletons; the top ten hold around a sixth. The CDR3 runs 14 residues. Germline values: CDR1 SGHAT, CDR2 FQDESV (reference sequence). V shed 3 bases and J shed 3 bases, with 11 bases lying between them. This TCR derives from a man at least 80 years old with acute or convalescent COVID-19. Input material: peripheral blood. V is TRBV11-1 and J is TRBJ1-1; D not certain. CDR3 DNA sequence: TGTGCCAGCAGCTTTGAGGGAGTGGACACTGAAGCTTTCTTT. It yields the protein CASSFEGVDTEAFF.